The 32 T cell receptor beta chains below come from one sample, sequenced in a study of T cell responses to AZD1222 COVID-19 vaccine. TCRdb keeps only in-frame clones here, not all; method: immunoSEQ multiplex PCR. The sample shows over 70,000 clones, almost 90% of them seen only once. Sequences were derived from peripheral blood, sampled on day 0 of MenACWY control vaccination. These receptors all stem from an adult in good health.

V gene TRBV6-6 combines with J gene TRBJ2-7, with 12 bases that match TRBD1. Germline values: CDR1 MNHNY, CDR2 SVGAGI (reference sequence). The CDR3 has 15 amino acids. The J segment lost 5 bases and the V segment lost 2 bases, leaving 4 bases of the junction unmatched. The CDR3 coding sequence is TGTGCCAGCAGTTACGGGGGACAGGGGGCGAACGAGCAGTACTTC. Protein: CASSYGGQGANEQYF.

The J gene is TRBJ1-2, the V gene TRBV20-1; D unresolved. V lost 5 bases, J lost 4 bases, and 17 bases lay in between. CDR1 and CDR2 (germline): DFQATT, SNEGSKA (reference sequence). This CDR3 spans 14 amino acids. For the CDR3, the DNA is TGCAGTGCTCGTGGCACCCCATTAGGCTATGGCTACACCTTC. It yields the protein CSARGTPLGYGYTF.

The chain carries TRBV6-6 and TRBJ2-7; 7 bases are shared with TRBD2. Per germline, CDR1 MNHNY and CDR2 SVGAGI (reference sequence). The CDR3 runs 10 residues. V trimming: 8 bases; J trimming: 7 bases; junction bases outside the gene matches: 2. The CDR3 nucleotides are TGTGCCAGCCAAGCGGGAGAGCAGTACTTC. Translated: CASQAGEQYF.

V and J are TRBV9 and TRBJ1-2; 7 bases line up with TRBD1. The germline gives CDR1 SGDLS, CDR2 YYNGEE. The length of the CDR3 is 13 residues. The trim removed 2 bases at V and 6 bases at J, leaving 4 bases unmatched. Written as DNA, the CDR3 is TGTGCCAGCAGCGTTGGGACAGCTCATGGCTACACCTTC. This translates into CASSVGTAHGYTF.

The CDR3 DNA is TGTGCCAGCAGCATGACAGGGGTAAGCGAAAAACTGTTTTTT. Translation gives CASSMTGVSEKLFF. V and J are TRBV28 and TRBJ1-4, with 8 bases fitting TRBD1. Trimming removed 6 bases from V and 8 bases from J; junction bases left unmatched: 8. The CDR3 is 14 amino acids. Germline assignment: CDR1 MDHEN and CDR2 SYDVKM.

This clone was observed once. The rearrangement joins TRBV25-1 to TRBJ2-1; 9 positions agree with TRBD1. The CDR3 runs to 15 residues. Germline CDR1 and CDR2: MGHDK and SYGVNS. V shed 1 base and J 7 bases; nucleotides not matched to a gene: 5. As DNA, the CDR3 is TGTGCCAGCAGTGAATTCGGGACAGGGTTGAATGAGCAGTTCTTC. Translating it yields CASSEFGTGLNEQFF.

The chain carries TRBV2 and TRBJ1-4; possible D gene TRBD1, 5 bases. CDR3 length: 12 amino acids. CDR1 and CDR2 (germline): SNHLY, FYNNEI. V lost 7 bases and J 8 bases, leaving 11 bases between the germline ends. In nucleotides, the CDR3 is TGTGCCAGCAAAGGGGCCGGAGAAAAACTGTTTTTT. Translated: CASKGAGEKLFF.

This chain connects TRBV2 to TRBJ1-1; 8 nucleotides align to TRBD1. Germline values: CDR1 SNHLY, CDR2 FYNNEI. The length of the CDR3 is 14 residues. The V and J ends lost 6 bases and 6 bases, in that order; junction bases with no gene match: 9. CDR3 sequence reads: CASRRTGLDSEAFF. The CDR3 region has the DNA TGTGCCAGCAGGCGGACAGGGTTAGACTCTGAAGCTTTCTTT.

This clone was seen only a few times. V is TRBV10-3 and J is TRBJ1-2, with 8 bases matching TRBD1. Trimming removed 10 bases from V and 4 bases from J; junction bases left unmatched: 8. Germline loops: CDR1 ENHRY, CDR2 SYGVKD. The CDR3 has 13 amino acids. The CDR3 DNA follows: TGTGCCACCCTGACAGGGGAGGCCTATGGCTACACCTTC. This translates into CATLTGEAYGYTF.

The chain's CDR3 is CATSDSSKGRQQNQPQHF. In DNA form, the CDR3 reads TGTGCCACCAGTGATTCCAGCAAGGGTAGGCAGCAGAATCAGCCCCAGCATTTT. The J gene is TRBJ1-5, the V gene TRBV24-1, with D unresolved. Germline values: CDR1 KGHDR, CDR2 SFDVKD. The CDR3 has 18 residues. The V gene lost 2 bases and the J gene lost 4 bases, with 20 bases spanning the gap.

This clone showed up just a few times. The chain links TRBV3-1 (or the pseudogene TRBV3-2) to TRBJ1-1, with D unresolved. This CDR3 has 11 amino acids. Per the germline V gene, CDR1 is LGHDT and CDR2 is YNNKEL (reference sequence). V lost 3 bases and J lost 8, with 7 bases in between. The DNA for the CDR3 is TGTGCCAGCAGCCAGTATCAAGAAGCTTTCTTT. It encodes CASSQYQEAFF.

The chain joins TRBV6-1 to TRBJ2-5; D perhaps matches TRBD2 (7 bases). The CDR3 consists of 16 residues. Deletions cut 7 bases from V and 1 base from J, with 19 bases between. Per the germline V gene, CDR1 is MNHNS and CDR2 is SASEGT. The CDR3 is CASTEMAGAIQETQYF. The CDR3 DNA sequence: TGTGCCAGCACTGAGATGGCGGGGGCTATCCAAGAGACCCAGTACTTC.

This clone was observed once. This sequence joins TRBV4-3 and TRBJ2-2; D possibly corresponds to TRBD1 (5 bases). The V end lost 0 bases, the J end lost 2 bases, and 10 bases lay between the germline ends. CDR3 length: 16 residues. From germline, CDR1 is LGHNA and CDR2 YSLEER. This CDR3 reads CASSQDPGPNTGELFF. The CDR3 coding sequence is TGCGCCAGCAGCCAAGATCCAGGGCCAAACACCGGGGAGCTGTTTTTT.

This clone was found a few times. CDR3 sequence (DNA): TGTGCCTGGAGTCGGTGGAACACTGAAGCTTTCTTT. The encoded protein is CAWSRWNTEAFF. This chain uses TRBV30 with TRBJ1-1; D not certain. The V end lost 2 bases, the J end lost 1 base, and 5 bases lay between the germline ends. The CDR3 is 12 amino acids. The germline CDR1 and CDR2 sequences are GTSNPN and SVGIG (reference sequence). Drawing the rest from reference TRBV30 and TRBJ1-1, the complete variable domain is SQTIHQWPATLVQPVGSPLSLECTVEGTSNPNLYWYRQAAGRGLQLLFYSVGIGQISSEVPQNLSASRPQDRQFILSSKKLLLSDSGFYLCAWSRWNTEAFFGQGTRLTVV.

The CDR3 sequence: CASSQVGTFNYGYTF. In DNA form, the CDR3 reads TGTGCCAGCAGCCAAGTTGGGACTTTTAACTATGGCTACACCTTC. The chain couples TRBV4-2 to TRBJ1-2; a possible D gene is TRBD1 (5 bases). Germline V gives CDR1 LGHNA, CDR2 YNFKEQ. The CDR3 extends over 15 amino acids. The V gene lost 1 base and the J gene lost 1 base, with 10 bases spanning the gap.

The J gene is TRBJ2-5, the V gene TRBV28; D not resolved. Trimming left V 4 bases short and J 5 bases short, with 17 bases between. The CDR3 contains 15 residues. Germline V gene data show CDR1 as MDHEN and CDR2 as SYDVKM. This chain's CDR3 is CASSSYLTGGETQYF. The DNA of the CDR3 is TGTGCCAGCAGTTCATACCTCACCGGTGGGGAGACCCAGTACTTC. The full variable domain, with the rest looked up from reference TRBV28 and TRBJ2-5, is DVKVTQSSRYLVKRTGEKVFLECVQDMDHENMFWYRQDPGLGLRLIYFSYDVKMKEKGDIPEGYSVSREKKERFSLILESASTNQTSMYLCASSSYLTGGETQYFGPGTRLLVL.

This chain connects TRBV5-1 to TRBJ2-5; possibly TRBD2 for D (5 bases). V was clipped by 4 bases and J by 4 bases, with 8 bases between them. CDR1 is SGHRS and CDR2 is YFSETQ in the germline V gene. CDR3 length: 12 residues. The CDR3: CASSRAGETQYF. In DNA form, the CDR3 reads TGCGCCAGCAGCAGGGCGGGAGAGACCCAGTACTTC.

This chain connects TRBV6-4 to TRBJ2-3; 8 nucleotides agree with TRBD1. With 0 bases clipped from V and 4 bases from J, the junction kept 0 bases outside the gene matches. The V gene's germline CDR1 is MRHNA and CDR2 SNTAGT. The CDR3 length is 14 residues. The CDR3 region is CASSDSTGADTQYF. The CDR3 region has the DNA TGTGCCAGCAGTGACTCGACAGGGGCAGATACGCAGTATTTT.

The rearrangement joins TRBV5-1 to TRBJ2-3, with 10 bases fitting TRBD2. This CDR3 spans 15 amino acids. Germline CDR1 reads SGHRS; CDR2 reads YFSETQ. The ends lost 0 bases at V and 6 bases at J; junction bases unmatched: 4. The CDR3 here is CASSLGSGGMDTQYF. CDR3 nucleotides: TGCGCCAGCAGCTTGGGTAGCGGGGGGATGGATACGCAGTATTTT. The full variable domain, with the rest looked up from reference TRBV5-1 and TRBJ2-3, is KAGVTQTPRYLIKTRGQQVTLSCSPISGHRSVSWYQQTPGQGLQFLFEYFSETQRNKGNFPGRFSGRQFSNSRSEMNVSTLELGDSALYLCASSLGSGGMDTQYFGPGTRLTVL.

This clone was picked up one time. The V call is TRBV2, the J call TRBJ1-2; D remains ambiguous. The CDR3 spans 12 residues. The germline V gene encodes CDR1 SNHLY and CDR2 FYNNEI. V lost 3 bases, J lost 4 bases, and 6 bases lay in between. CDR3 sequence reads: CASSETGYGYTF. DNA of the CDR3: TGTGCCAGCAGTGAGACTGGCTATGGCTACACCTTC.

The DNA of the CDR3 is TGTGCCAGTACCCGCAGCGTCCGGATGGACGGCCTTTATAGCAATCAGCCCCAGCATTTT. Translated, it gives CASTRSVRMDGLYSNQPQHF. The chain employs TRBV19 and TRBJ1-5; D ambiguous. V dropped 7 bases and J dropped 0 bases, with 28 bases sitting between them. The CDR3 length is 20 residues. Germline V gives CDR1 LNHDA, CDR2 SQIVND (reference sequence).

The CDR3 DNA is TGTGCCACCACAAAGACGGAAAACTATGGCTACACCTTC. Translated: CATTKTENYGYTF. The V and J genes are TRBV19 and TRBJ1-2; D is unclear. Germline V gives CDR1 LNHDA, CDR2 SQIVND (reference sequence). The CDR3 totals 13 residues. Between the trimmed V and J ends, which lost 10 bases and 2 bases, there was a span of 14 bases.

The chain combines TRBV25-1 with TRBJ2-5; 7 nucleotides agree with TRBD1. V trimming: 2 bases; J trimming: 2 bases; junction bases outside the gene matches: 5. Per the germline V gene, CDR1 is MGHDK and CDR2 is SYGVNS. This CDR3 region has 15 residues. The CDR3 DNA follows: TGTGCCAGCAGTGAAACAGGGGCGATTCAAGAGACCCAGTACTTC. It encodes CASSETGAIQETQYF.

In this sample, this clone turned up a few times. The rearrangement joins TRBV6-5 to TRBJ1-5; 7 bases fit TRBD1. Germline-derived CDR1 and CDR2 are MNHEY and SVGAGI. The CDR3 totals 14 residues. J gave up 0 bases and V 6 bases, and 2 bases lay outside the gene matches. Written as DNA, the CDR3 is TGTGCCAGCAGGACAGGGTATAGCAATCAGCCCCAGCATTTT. Amino acid sequence: CASRTGYSNQPQHF.

The chain joins TRBV7-3 to TRBJ2-2; tentative D call: TRBD2 (5 bases). This CDR3 has 14 amino acids. The V gene's germline CDR1 is SGHTA and CDR2 FQGTGA. The V end lost 5 bases, the J end lost 3 bases, and 10 bases lay between the germline ends. The CDR3 protein is CASSPVGDTGELFF. CDR3 nucleotides: TGTGCCAGCAGCCCGGTCGGGGACACCGGGGAGCTGTTTTTT.

The chain carries TRBV30 and TRBJ2-1; no definite D call. Deletions cut 0 bases from V and 8 bases from J, with 8 bases between. This CDR3 is 12 amino acids long. Germline V CDR1 and CDR2: GTSNPN, SVGIG (reference sequence). As DNA, the CDR3 is TGTGCCTGGAGTGTAAACGGCCATGAGCAGTTCTTC. Its protein is CAWSVNGHEQFF.

This clone was recorded a few times. This rearrangement joins TRBV6-6 to TRBJ1-3, with TRBD1 matching over 7 bases. V trimming: 5 bases; J trimming: 0 bases; junction bases outside the gene matches: 10. Germline V gene lookup returns CDR1 MNHNY and CDR2 SVGAGI (reference sequence). CDR3 length equals 17 residues. CDR3 bases: TGTGCCAGCAGTCGGACAGGCGTCACTAGCTCTGGAAACACCATATATTTT. It specifies CASSRTGVTSSGNTIYF.

Notes on this clone: Other DNA sequences in the same sample also yield this CDR3. This chain uses TRBV12-5 with TRBJ1-1; tentatively, D is TRBD1 (5 bases). The CDR3 totals 15 residues. Germline V gene data show CDR1 as LGHNT and CDR2 as FRNRAP. The ends were cut back, 0 bases at V and 3 bases at J, with 11 bases in the middle. CDR3 residues: CASGLVQARDTEAFF. Written as DNA, the CDR3 is TGTGCTAGTGGTTTGGTCCAGGCCAGGGACACTGAAGCTTTCTTT.

This clone was found a few times. The gene calls are TRBV7-6 and TRBJ2-3, with D tentatively TRBD1 or TRBD2 (6 bases each). V was clipped by 1 base and J by 0 bases, with 17 bases between them. CDR1 and CDR2 (germline): SGHVS, FNYEAQ. The CDR3 is 18 amino acids. CDR3 coding DNA: TGTGCCAGCAGCTTAGTTCTTCGTACAGGGACTAGCACAGATACGCAGTATTTT. This encodes CASSLVLRTGTSTDTQYF.

The chain uses TRBV19 and TRBJ1-1; D not certain. The V end was cut by 0 bases, the J end by 1 base, with 3 bases between. Germline V lookup: CDR1 LNHDA, CDR2 SQIVND (reference sequence). This CDR3 comprises 13 residues. In DNA, the CDR3 is TGTGCCAGTAGTATAGACTGGAACACTGAAGCTTTCTTT. Its translation: CASSIDWNTEAFF.

V is TRBV11-1 and J is TRBJ2-3; D unresolved. The V and J ends lost 1 base and 5 bases respectively, with 4 bases between them. Germline assignment: CDR1 SGHAT and CDR2 FQDESV (reference sequence). This CDR3 is 12 amino acids long. CDR3 in DNA: TGTGCCAGCAGCTTAGGAGGAGATACGCAGTATTTT. Its translation is CASSLGGDTQYF.

The chain recombines TRBV6-5 with TRBJ1-3; 8 nucleotides match TRBD1. Looked up from germline, CDR1 is MNHEY and CDR2 is SVGAGI. The J segment lost 2 bases and the V segment lost 2 bases, leaving 5 bases of the junction unmatched. This CDR3 is built from 16 residues. CDR3 DNA sequence: TGTGCCAGCAGTTACGGGGGACAGGAGCCTGGAAACACCATATATTTT. This encodes CASSYGGQEPGNTIYF.